This T cell receptor (beta chain) was sequenced in a study of cytomegalovirus exposure and HLA in healthy donors. Looking at the study overall: Unique TCR beta sequences numbering around 110 million came from roughly 180 million T cells in an earlier analysis.

The V gene lost 1 base and the J gene lost 1 base, with 8 bases spanning the gap. The CDR3 covers 15 residues. CDR1 and CDR2 (germline): LNHDA, SQIVND (reference sequence). Whole-study results and caveats: The likely explanation for a cluster of highly shared sequence variants was sequencing artifact. According to the study, 150 to 200 TCR beta chains were cytomegalovirus-associated.

A note on this clone: Antigen specificity is unknown.

The study ran its PCR with 60 Vbeta and 13 Jbeta primers. Measured with immunoSEQ multiplex PCR; TCRdb has only the in-frame clones, and not every one. The top ten hold about 12% of the sample, which has over 150,000 clones, roughly 80% seen once. The receptor was derived from a woman between 50 and 59 years old in good health and CMV-seropositive. The chain combines TRBV19 with TRBJ2-1; D is possibly TRBD1 (6 bases). What was sequenced was PBMCs. The CDR3 nucleotides are TGTGCCAGTAGTATAGGAACAGGGTCCTACAATGAGCAGTTCTTC. Translation: CASSIGTGSYNEQFF.